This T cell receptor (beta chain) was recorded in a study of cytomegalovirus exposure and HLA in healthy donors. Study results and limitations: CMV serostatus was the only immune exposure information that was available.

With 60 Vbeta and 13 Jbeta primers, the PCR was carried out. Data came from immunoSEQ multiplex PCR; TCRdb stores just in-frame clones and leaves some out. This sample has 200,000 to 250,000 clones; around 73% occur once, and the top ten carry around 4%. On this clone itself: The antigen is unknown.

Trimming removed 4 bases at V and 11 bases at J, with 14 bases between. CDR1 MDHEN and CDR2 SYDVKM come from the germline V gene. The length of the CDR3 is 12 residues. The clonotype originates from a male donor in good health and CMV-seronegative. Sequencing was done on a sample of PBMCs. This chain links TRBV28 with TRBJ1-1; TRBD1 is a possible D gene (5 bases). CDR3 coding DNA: TGTGCCAGCAGTTCCCCGGGACTCGAGGCTTTCTTT. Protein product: CASSSPGLEAFF.